This T cell receptor (beta chain) is from a study of blood T cell repertoires in COVID-19 (dated by TCRdb to the early 2020s). For context, the study as a whole: Samples covering the acute and convalescent phases of COVID-19 were provided by collaborators in the United States, Italy and Spain. The samples were drawn from two sources: the first 160 participants of the ongoing ImmuneRACE study, and over 950 subjects contributed by 6 global collaborators. The repertoires were made available in a free public database intended to serve as a resource for research on the immune response to SARS-CoV-2. The material from the prospective study consisted of cDNA or gDNA derived from T cells, B-cell-depleted T cells, or PBMCs. Where available, HLA class I and class II types were obtained from metadata supplied by the sample provider rather than from assay-based typing. The dataset comprised deeply sampled blood TCRbeta repertoires from subjects exposed to, actively infected with, or recovered from COVID-19. The sample metadata nearly always contained a de-identified subject ID, COVID-19 status, age in years and sex.

There are a few counts of this clone. Its recognized antigen is unknown. The record has no base qualities; no much larger clone is one base away. The full study reports these points: The amount of clinical and demographic metadata varied by source and participant and was provided uncurated.

Participants in the prospective study were enrolled through a virtual design, were aged roughly 18 to 90 years, and lived in roughly 25 United States geographic areas. Cohort assignment in the prospective study relied on participant-reported clinical history from a screening survey and a study questionnaire. For ImmuneRACE Cohort 3, a participant was defined as recovered based on two consecutive negative NP/OP PCR tests, clearance by a healthcare professional, or resolution of symptoms. In the prospective study, whole blood, serum and a nasopharyngeal or oropharyngeal swab were collected from each participant by mobile phlebotomists. Over a 2-month period, participants in the prospective study had the option of providing additional blood draws and questionnaires. Before DNA extraction, prospective study blood samples were shipped either frozen or at room temperature. TCRbeta CDR3 regions were amplified from genomic DNA using the immunoSEQ Assay, a bias-controlled multiplex PCR. As for the original processing: The number of nucleated cells in each sample was estimated from the amplification of reference gene primers within the assay. Sequence reads were collapsed and filtered to measure the absolute abundance of every unique TCRbeta CDR3 rearrangement. Productive Simpson clonality was computed per sample as the square root of Simpson's diversity index over productive rearrangements. In its TCRdb copy, this immuneACCESS table keeps in-frame sequences only and misses some clones. Where compared with another copy, unresolved V genes explain less than half of these, and the others have no known cause. V, J and clone size derive from that table, while D and trimming were established from the DNA sequence. The sample records some 430,000 clones, 90% of which are singletons. The leading ten clones occupy around 0.6% of the sample.

A distance of 9 bases separates the germline ends of V and J, which lose 5 bases and 5 bases respectively. The CDR3, from cysteine to phenylalanine, totals 12 residues. CDR3 DNA only is kept here, 36 bases in frame from base 1. Reading the germline V gene gives CDR1 ENHRY and CDR2 SYGVKD. The sequence is built from TRBV10-3 and TRBJ1-1; the best D guess is TRBD1, with 6 bases matching. The sequenced material came from PBMCs or T cells enriched from blood (not recorded which). The origin of this receptor is a man between 18 and 35 years old who had recovered from COVID-19. The DNA sequence is as follows: TGTGCCATCAGTCCCGGACAGACTGAAGCTTTCTTT. Its translation reads: CAISPGQTEAFF.